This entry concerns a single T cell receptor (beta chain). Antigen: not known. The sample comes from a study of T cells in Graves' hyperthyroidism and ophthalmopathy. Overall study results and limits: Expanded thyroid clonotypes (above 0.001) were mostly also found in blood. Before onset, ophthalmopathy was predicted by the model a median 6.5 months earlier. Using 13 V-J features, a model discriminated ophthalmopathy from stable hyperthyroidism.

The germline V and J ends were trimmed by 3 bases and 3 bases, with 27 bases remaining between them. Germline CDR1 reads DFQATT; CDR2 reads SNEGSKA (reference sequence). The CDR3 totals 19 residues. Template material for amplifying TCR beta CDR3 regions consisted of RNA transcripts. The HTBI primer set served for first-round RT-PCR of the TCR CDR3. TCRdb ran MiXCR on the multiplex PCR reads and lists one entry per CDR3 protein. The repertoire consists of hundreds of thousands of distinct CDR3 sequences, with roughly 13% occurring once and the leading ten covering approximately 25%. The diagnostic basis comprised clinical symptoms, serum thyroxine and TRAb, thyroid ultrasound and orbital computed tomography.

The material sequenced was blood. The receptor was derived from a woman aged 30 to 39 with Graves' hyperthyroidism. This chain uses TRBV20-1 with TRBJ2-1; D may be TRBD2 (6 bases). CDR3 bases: TGCAGTGCTAGCCTGTACCCGGAATTAGAGACTAGAAACTACAATGAGCAGTTCTTC. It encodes CSASLYPELETRNYNEQFF.